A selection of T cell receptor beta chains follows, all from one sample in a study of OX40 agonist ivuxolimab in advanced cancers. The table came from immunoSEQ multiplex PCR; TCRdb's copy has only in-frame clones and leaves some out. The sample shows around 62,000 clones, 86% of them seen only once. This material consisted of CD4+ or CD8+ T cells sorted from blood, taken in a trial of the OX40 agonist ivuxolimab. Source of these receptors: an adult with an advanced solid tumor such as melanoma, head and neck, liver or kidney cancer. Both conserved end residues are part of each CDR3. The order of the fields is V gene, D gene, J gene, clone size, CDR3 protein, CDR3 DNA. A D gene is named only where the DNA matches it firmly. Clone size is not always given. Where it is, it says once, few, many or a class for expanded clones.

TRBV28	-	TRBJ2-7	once	CASSSTSYEQYF	TGTGCCAGCAGTTCAACCTCCTACGAGCAGTACTTC
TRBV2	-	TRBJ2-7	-	CASSLRQGLYF	TGTGCCAGCAGCCTGCGGCAGGGGTTGTACTTC
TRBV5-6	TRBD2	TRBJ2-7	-	CASISTSGSYEQYF	TGTGCCAGCATTTCGACTAGCGGCTCCTACGAGCAGTACTTC
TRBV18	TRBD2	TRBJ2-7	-	CASSPRLAGGGSYEQYF	TGTGCCAGCTCACCAAGGCTAGCGGGAGGGGGATCCTACGAGCAGTACTTC
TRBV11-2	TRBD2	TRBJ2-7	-	CASSLNRLAGAYEQYF	TGTGCCAGCAGCTTAAATCGGCTAGCGGGAGCCTACGAGCAGTACTTC
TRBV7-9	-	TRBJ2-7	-	CASSFRALDYEQYF	TGTGCCAGCAGCTTCAGGGCCCTAGACTACGAGCAGTACTTC
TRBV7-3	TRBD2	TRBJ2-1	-	CASSRRQREGWNEQFF	TGTGCCAGCAGCCGCCGGCAGCGGGAGGGCTGGAATGAGCAGTTCTTC
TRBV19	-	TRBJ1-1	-	CASSPRTLGNTEAFF	TGTGCCAGTAGTCCCCGGACCCTGGGGAACACTGAAGCTTTCTTT
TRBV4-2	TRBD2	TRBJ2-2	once	CASSPGTSATGELFF	TGTGCCAGCAGCCCTGGGACTAGCGCAACCGGGGAGCTGTTTTTT
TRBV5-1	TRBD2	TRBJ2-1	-	CASSQRLAYNEQFF	TGCGCCAGCAGCCAAAGACTAGCTTACAATGAGCAGTTCTTC
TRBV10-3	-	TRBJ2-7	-	CAISESGPQYF	TGTGCCATCAGTGAGTCTGGACCGCAGTACTTC
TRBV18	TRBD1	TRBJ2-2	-	CASSPGQANTGELFF	TGTGCCAGCTCACCGGGACAGGCGAACACCGGGGAGCTGTTTTTT
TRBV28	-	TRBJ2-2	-	CAAISSGRENTGELFF	TGTGCCGCCATCTCCTCGGGGCGGGAGAACACCGGGGAGCTGTTTTTT
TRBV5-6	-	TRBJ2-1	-	CASSHGTAPISYNEQFF	TGTGCCAGCAGCCACGGGACTGCTCCTATCTCCTACAATGAGCAGTTCTTC
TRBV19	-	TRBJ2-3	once	CASSIQGTLATDTQYF	TGTGCCAGTAGTATTCAAGGGACATTGGCCACAGATACGCAGTATTTT
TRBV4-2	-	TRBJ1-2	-	CASSQDDGSNYGYTF	TGTGCCAGCAGCCAAGACGACGGGTCCAACTATGGCTACACCTTC
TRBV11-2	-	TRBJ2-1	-	CASSLEVYYNEQFF	TGTGCCAGCAGCTTAGAGGTCTACTACAATGAGCAGTTCTTC
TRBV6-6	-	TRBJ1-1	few	CASRQGRTAEAFF	TGTGCCAGCAGACAGGGTAGAACGGCTGAAGCTTTCTTT
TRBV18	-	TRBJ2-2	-	CASSPAGFGSGELFF	TGTGCCAGCTCACCCGCAGGATTTGGATCCGGGGAGCTGTTTTTT
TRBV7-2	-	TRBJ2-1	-	CASSGRGAGGPSEQFF	TGTGCCAGCAGCGGCCGGGGCGCCGGGGGCCCCAGTGAGCAGTTCTTC
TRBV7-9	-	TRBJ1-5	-	CASSLDGNNQPQHF	TGTGCCAGCAGCTTAGACGGAAACAATCAGCCCCAGCATTTT
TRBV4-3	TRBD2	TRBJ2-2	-	CASSQDGLAGMTGELFF	TGCGCCAGCAGCCAAGATGGACTAGCGGGAATGACCGGGGAGCTGTTTTTT
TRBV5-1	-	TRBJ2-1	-	CASSRSGGESNEQFF	TGCGCCAGCAGCAGGAGCGGAGGGGAGAGCAATGAGCAGTTCTTC
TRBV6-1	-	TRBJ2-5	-	CASSEATVEETQYF	TGTGCCAGCAGTGAAGCGACAGTAGAAGAGACCCAGTACTTC
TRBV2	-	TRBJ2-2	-	CASNRGASTGELFF	TGTGCCAGCAATCGGGGCGCGTCCACCGGGGAGCTGTTTTTT
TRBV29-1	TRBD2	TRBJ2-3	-	CSVDASGVTDTQYF	TGCAGCGTTGATGCTAGCGGGGTCACAGATACGCAGTATTTT
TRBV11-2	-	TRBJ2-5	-	CASSLSGQLAYF	TGTGCCAGCAGCCTAAGCGGACAATTGGCCTACTTC
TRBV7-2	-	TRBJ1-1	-	CASSPTRNTEAFF	TGTGCCAGCAGCCCCACTCGTAACACTGAAGCTTTCTTT
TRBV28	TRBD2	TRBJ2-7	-	CAIAGLAGDRNYEQYF	TGTGCCATCGCCGGACTAGCGGGAGATCGTAACTACGAGCAGTACTTC
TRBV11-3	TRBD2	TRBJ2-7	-	CASSLGLAGEDEQYF	TGTGCCAGCAGCTTAGGCCTAGCGGGAGAGGACGAGCAGTACTTC
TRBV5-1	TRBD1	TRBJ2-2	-	CASNDEGATGELFF	TGCGCCAGCAACGACGAGGGGGCAACCGGGGAGCTGTTTTTT
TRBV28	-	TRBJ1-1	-	CASSPPTGGDTEAFF	TGTGCCAGCAGTCCCCCGACGGGAGGGGACACTGAAGCTTTCTTT
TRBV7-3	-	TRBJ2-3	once	CASSLTGPGSTDTQYF	TGTGCCAGCAGCTTAACTGGCCCCGGAAGCACAGATACGCAGTATTTT
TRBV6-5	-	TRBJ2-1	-	CASSYDSERRYNEQFF	TGTGCCAGCAGTTACGACAGTGAAAGGCGGTACAATGAGCAGTTCTTC
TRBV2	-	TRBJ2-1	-	CASSVNSLVVEFF	TGTGCCAGCAGTGTAAATAGCCTTGTAGTGGAGTTCTTC
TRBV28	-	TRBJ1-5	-	CASKNPGVKPQHF	TGTGCCAGCAAAAACCCAGGGGTGAAGCCCCAGCATTTT
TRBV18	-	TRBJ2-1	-	CASSPQRVFRANEQFF	TGTGCCAGCTCACCGCAAAGGGTTTTTCGGGCCAATGAGCAGTTCTTC
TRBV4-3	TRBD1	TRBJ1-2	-	CASSQDWGQGVEGYTF	TGCGCCAGCAGCCAAGATTGGGGTCAGGGGGTGGAAGGCTACACCTTC
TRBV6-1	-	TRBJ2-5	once	CASTHPGDIRETQYF	TGTGCCAGCACCCACCCCGGGGATATTCGGGAGACCCAGTACTTC
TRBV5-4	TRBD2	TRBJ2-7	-	CASRGGLAGSYEQYF	TGTGCCAGCAGGGGAGGACTAGCGGGATCCTACGAGCAGTACTTC
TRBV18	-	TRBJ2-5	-	CASSPSGETQYF	TGTGCCAGCTCACCAAGTGGAGAGACCCAGTACTTC
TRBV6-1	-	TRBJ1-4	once	CASSTISNEKLFF	TGTGCCAGCAGCACGATTTCAAATGAAAAACTGTTTTTT
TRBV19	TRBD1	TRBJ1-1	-	CASIGTGANGEAFF	TGTGCCAGTATCGGGACAGGGGCCAACGGAGAAGCTTTCTTT
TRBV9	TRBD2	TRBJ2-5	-	CASSVGLTSGREETQYF	TGTGCCAGCAGCGTAGGACTGACTAGCGGGAGGGAAGAGACCCAGTACTTC